The 27 T cell receptor beta chains below come from one sample, sequenced in a study of T cell responses to AZD1222 COVID-19 vaccine. Produced via immunoSEQ multiplex PCR; TCRdb's table is partial and in-frame only. The table shows 130,000 to 150,000 clones, with just over 90% occurring only once. Sequences were derived from peripheral blood, sampled on day 0 of MenACWY control vaccination. Receptors were obtained from an adult in good health.

V gene TRBV18 combines with J gene TRBJ2-7, with D tentatively TRBD2 (5 bases). Trimming took off 1 base at V and 3 bases at J, with 7 bases between the two ends. Germline assignment: CDR1 KGHSH and CDR2 LQKENI. The CDR3 runs to 13 residues. The CDR3: CASSPLGVYEQYF. DNA of the CDR3: TGTGCCAGCTCACCACTCGGGGTCTACGAGCAGTACTTC. Together with reference TRBV18 and TRBJ2-7, the CDR3 gives the full variable domain: NAGVMQNPRHLVRRRGQEARLRCSPMKGHSHVYWYRQLPEEGLKFMVYLQKENIIDESGMPKERFSAEFPKEGPSILRIQQVVRGDSAAYFCASSPLGVYEQYFGPGTRLTVT.

The rearrangement links TRBV4-1 to TRBJ2-7; weak D call: TRBD2 (6 bases). The CDR3 contains 18 residues. Trimming pared 0 bases from V and 2 bases from J, leaving 20 bases between. Germline CDR1 is MGHRA and CDR2 is YSYEKL. The CDR3, as DNA: TGCGCCAGCAGCCAAGAGGGGAGGTCGAGGGCCGGGACCTACGAGCAGTACTTC. This encodes CASSQEGRSRAGTYEQYF.

The V and J genes are TRBV25-1 and TRBJ1-2; D perhaps matches TRBD1 (6 bases). V was pared by 4 bases and J by 8 bases, with 20 bases between. This CDR3 contains 15 residues. The germline V gene has CDR1 MGHDK and CDR2 SYGVNS. The CDR3 coding sequence is TGTGCCAGCAGTGCCGCAGGGGACACGATAATCGGCTACACCTTC. Protein: CASSAAGDTIIGYTF.

The chain employs TRBV27 and TRBJ2-7, with D tentatively TRBD2 (6 bases). The V gene's germline CDR1 is MNHEY and CDR2 SMNVEV (reference sequence). The CDR3 consists of 15 residues. The ends were cut back, 6 bases at V and 0 bases at J, with 15 bases in the middle. CDR3 region: CASSSPGLSSYEQYF. Here the CDR3 DNA reads TGTGCCAGCAGCTCCCCCGGACTATCCTCCTACGAGCAGTACTTC.

The chain has TRBV5-1 and TRBJ1-3; D ambiguous. CDR3 length: 16 amino acids. Germline CDR1 reads SGHRS; CDR2 reads YFSETQ. Deletions cut 0 bases from V and 0 bases from J, with 10 bases between. The CDR3 loop reads CASSLVPGYSGNTIYF. The CDR3 nucleotides are TGCGCCAGCAGCTTGGTTCCGGGGTACTCTGGAAACACCATATATTTT.

The rearrangement uses TRBV6-6 and TRBJ1-4; D unresolved. V lost 4 bases and J lost 0, with 9 bases in between. CDR3 length: 15 amino acids. Germline loops: CDR1 MNHNY, CDR2 SVGAGI (reference sequence). CDR3 DNA sequence: TGTGCCAGCAGTTGGTCAGATGCAACTAATGAAAAACTGTTTTTT. Translation gives CASSWSDATNEKLFF.

This clone was detected once. V gene TRBV9 combines with J gene TRBJ1-1, with a possible D match to TRBD1 (5 bases). The germline V and J ends were trimmed by 4 bases and 5 bases, with 18 bases remaining between them. Germline V gene sequence: CDR1 SGDLS, CDR2 YYNGEE. The CDR3 totals 15 residues. The CDR3 DNA is TGTGCCAGCAGCCCCCCGGGCAGGGTAGGAACTGAAGCTTTCTTT. It encodes CASSPPGRVGTEAFF.

The chain recombines TRBV7-8 with TRBJ1-5; unclear D gene. Trimming removed 4 bases from V and 2 bases from J, with 24 bases in between. Germline assignment: CDR1 SGHVS and CDR2 FQNEAQ. The length of the CDR3 is 19 residues. CDR3: CASSSLKGGRGGRNQPQHF. CDR3 DNA sequence: TGTGCCAGCAGCTCCTTAAAAGGAGGACGTGGCGGTCGCAATCAGCCCCAGCATTTT.

The chain employs TRBV18 and TRBJ1-2; a possible D gene is TRBD1 (5 bases). The ends were cut back, 6 bases at V and 2 bases at J, with 10 bases in the middle. The germline V gene has CDR1 KGHSH and CDR2 LQKENI. This CDR3 contains 13 residues. CDR3 DNA: TGTGCCAGCTCTCCCGACAGCAACTATGGCTACACCTTC. Its protein is CASSPDSNYGYTF.

The CDR3 spells CVSRGPNQPQHF. The DNA for the CDR3 is TGTGTTAGCCGGGGGCCCAATCAGCCCCAGCATTTT. The chain joins TRBV28 to TRBJ1-5, with D maybe TRBD1 (6 bases). Germline V gene data show CDR1 as MDHEN and CDR2 as SYDVKM. There are 12 residues in the CDR3.

V usage is TRBV4-1 and J usage is TRBJ1-2; D gene uncertain. This CDR3 contains 15 residues. V was trimmed by 1 base and J by 2 bases, leaving 11 bases between them. Per germline, CDR1 MGHRA and CDR2 YSYEKL. The chain's CDR3 is CASSQVRATNYGYTF. CDR3 DNA sequence: TGCGCCAGCAGCCAAGTTCGGGCAACGAACTATGGCTACACCTTC.

On this clone: Other nucleotide sequences from this sample produce the same CDR3. V usage is TRBV9 and J usage is TRBJ2-5, with 8 bases matching TRBD2. Germline lookup yields CDR1 SGDLS and CDR2 YYNGEE. V trimming: 0 bases; J trimming: 1 base; junction bases outside the gene matches: 2. The length of the CDR3 is 15 residues. CDR3: CASSVAGGPQETQYF. Written as DNA, the CDR3 is TGTGCCAGCAGCGTAGCGGGGGGGCCCCAAGAGACCCAGTACTTC.

V usage is TRBV4-2 and J usage is TRBJ2-7, with 10 bases aligning to TRBD2. Trimming at V came to 7 bases and at J to 1 base, leaving 7 bases not matched to a gene. Germline CDR1 reads LGHNA; CDR2 reads YNFKEQ. The CDR3 covers 15 residues. The CDR3 is CASNRGTSDSYEQYF. CDR3 in DNA: TGTGCCAGCAACAGGGGGACTAGCGATTCCTACGAGCAGTACTTC.

J is TRBJ1-5 and V is TRBV6-5; 9 bases map to TRBD1. This CDR3 is 13 amino acids long. V lost 8 bases to trimming and J lost 8 bases; unmatched junction nucleotides: 7. CDR1 is MNHEY and CDR2 is SVGAGI in the germline V gene. For the CDR3, the DNA is TGTGCCAGCGGGACAGGGATTAGGGAGCCCCAGCATTTT. Translated, it gives CASGTGIREPQHF.

The chain couples TRBV19 to TRBJ2-1, with D perhaps matching TRBD1 or TRBD2 (5 bases each). With 2 bases removed from V and 2 bases from J, the gap between germline ends came to 16 bases. The CDR3 totals 17 residues. Germline CDR1 is LNHDA and CDR2 is SQIVND (reference sequence). This chain's CDR3 is CASSITGTPLPYNEQFF. The CDR3 nucleotides are TGTGCCAGTAGTATAACTGGGACCCCCCTCCCCTACAATGAGCAGTTCTTC.

DNA for the CDR3: TGTGCCAGCAGTGAATACGGGGGGAACACTGAAGCTTTCTTT. It is translated as CASSEYGGNTEAFF. This chain joins TRBV6-1 and TRBJ1-1, with a tentative D call TRBD1 (5 bases). The CDR3 has 14 residues. Trimming pared 2 bases from V and 1 base from J, leaving 8 bases between. CDR1 and CDR2 from the germline V gene are MNHNS and SASEGT.

The rearrangement joins TRBV13 to TRBJ2-1; no clear D. The CDR3 totals 13 residues. With 8 bases removed from V and 6 bases from J, the gap between germline ends came to 14 bases. The germline CDR1 and CDR2 sequences are PRHDT and FYEKMQ (reference sequence). The CDR3: CASRLRAINEQFF. The CDR3 coding sequence is TGTGCCAGCCGGCTTCGGGCGATCAATGAGCAGTTCTTC.

V usage is TRBV2 and J usage is TRBJ2-7, with 14 bases lining up with TRBD2. CDR1 and CDR2 (germline): SNHLY, FYNNEI. V lost 7 bases, J lost 6 bases, and 5 bases stayed unmatched. The length of the CDR3 is 14 residues. The chain's CDR3 is CASMVGLAGVEQYF. CDR3 sequence (DNA): TGTGCCAGCATGGTGGGACTAGCGGGAGTCGAGCAGTACTTC.

This clone was observed a single time. The chain is built from TRBV27 and TRBJ2-7; the D call may be TRBD1 or TRBD2 (5 bases each). Germline CDR1 and CDR2: MNHEY and SMNVEV (reference sequence). The CDR3 contains 14 residues. The V and J ends lost 8 bases and 0 bases respectively, with 14 bases between them. The CDR3 here is CASGWGISSYEQYF. For the CDR3, the DNA is TGTGCCAGCGGATGGGGGATTAGCTCCTACGAGCAGTACTTC.

V and J are TRBV18 and TRBJ1-5, with a tentative D call TRBD1 (6 bases). Germline loops: CDR1 KGHSH, CDR2 LQKENI. CDR3 length equals 17 residues. V shed 5 bases and J shed 3 bases, with 20 bases lying between them. This chain's CDR3 is CASSSKGGGFNNQPQHF. CDR3 sequence (DNA): TGTGCCAGCTCATCCAAAGGGGGGGGATTTAACAATCAGCCCCAGCATTTT.

The chain employs TRBV6-6 and TRBJ1-1, with D hard to call. The CDR3 has 13 residues. Trimming stripped 1 base from V and 7 bases from J, with 10 bases between. In germline, CDR1 is MNHNY, CDR2 SVGAGI (reference sequence). The CDR3 loop reads CASSYLGEGEAFF. The CDR3 coding sequence is TGTGCCAGCAGTTACTTAGGTGAGGGTGAAGCTTTCTTT.

This clone appeared once. This sequence joins TRBV23-1 and TRBJ2-1, with D unresolved. TRBV23-1 is an ORF; its function is uncertain. V dropped 3 bases and J dropped 5 bases, with 2 bases sitting between them. This CDR3 is 11 amino acids long. CDR3 region: CASSHNNEQFF. For the CDR3, the DNA is TGCGCCAGCAGTCACAACAATGAGCAGTTCTTC.

The chain employs TRBV14 and TRBJ2-2, with D uncertain. Germline V lookup: CDR1 SGHDN, CDR2 FVKESK. CDR3 length equals 13 residues. V shed 1 base and J shed 4 bases, with 4 bases lying between them. CDR3 sequence (DNA): TGTGCCAGCAGCCAAGTAGGCACCGGGGAGCTGTTTTTT. Its translation is CASSQVGTGELFF.

The chain carries TRBV28 and TRBJ1-1; D is unclear. The CDR3 totals 12 residues. Germline V gene data show CDR1 as MDHEN and CDR2 as SYDVKM. V lost 2 bases and J 6 bases, leaving 7 bases between the germline ends. CDR3 nucleotides: TGTGCCAGCAGTTTACGGAGGGCTGAAGCTTTCTTT. Protein: CASSLRRAEAFF.

The V gene is TRBV7-2, the J gene TRBJ1-2, with unresolved D. This CDR3 contains 14 residues. The V end lost 2 bases, the J end lost 0 bases, and 7 bases lay between the germline ends. Germline CDR1 is SGHTA and CDR2 is FQGNSA. DNA for the CDR3: TGTGCCAGCAGCTTAACGGAAACTAACTATGGCTACACCTTC. This gives the protein CASSLTETNYGYTF.

This clone was counted a single time. The CDR3 spells CASSLGGRDTEAFF. The DNA for the CDR3 is TGTGCCAGCAGTTTAGGGGGGCGGGACACTGAAGCTTTCTTT. This sequence joins TRBV28 and TRBJ1-1; D might be TRBD1 (6 bases). The CDR3 runs to 14 residues. Looked up from germline, CDR1 is MDHEN and CDR2 is SYDVKM. Trimming cost V 2 bases and J 3 bases, with 10 bases left between them. The whole variable domain, filled in from reference TRBV28 and TRBJ1-1, reads DVKVTQSSRYLVKRTGEKVFLECVQDMDHENMFWYRQDPGLGLRLIYFSYDVKMKEKGDIPEGYSVSREKKERFSLILESASTNQTSMYLCASSLGGRDTEAFFGQGTRLTVV.

The chain carries TRBV6-5 and TRBJ1-3, with 9 bases matching TRBD1. The CDR3 length is 15 residues. Germline V gives CDR1 MNHEY, CDR2 SVGAGI. V shed 5 bases, J shed 4 bases, and the junction held 6 bases outside the gene matches. The CDR3 nucleotides read TGTGCCAGCAGTAGGAATACAGGGGGCGGAAACACCATATATTTT. This translates into CASSRNTGGGNTIYF.